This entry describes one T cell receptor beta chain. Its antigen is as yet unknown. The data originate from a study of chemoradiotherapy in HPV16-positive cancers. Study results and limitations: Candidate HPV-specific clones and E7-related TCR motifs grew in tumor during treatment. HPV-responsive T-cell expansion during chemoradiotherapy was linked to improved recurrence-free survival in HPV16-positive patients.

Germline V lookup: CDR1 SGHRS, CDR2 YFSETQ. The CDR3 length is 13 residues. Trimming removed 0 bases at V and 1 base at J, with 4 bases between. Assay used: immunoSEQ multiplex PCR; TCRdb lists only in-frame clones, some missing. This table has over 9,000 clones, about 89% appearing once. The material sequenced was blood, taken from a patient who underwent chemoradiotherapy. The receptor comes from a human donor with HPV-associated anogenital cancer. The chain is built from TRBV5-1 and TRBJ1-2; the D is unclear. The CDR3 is CASSLGVNYGYTF. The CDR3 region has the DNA TGCGCCAGCAGCTTGGGAGTTAACTATGGCTACACCTTC.